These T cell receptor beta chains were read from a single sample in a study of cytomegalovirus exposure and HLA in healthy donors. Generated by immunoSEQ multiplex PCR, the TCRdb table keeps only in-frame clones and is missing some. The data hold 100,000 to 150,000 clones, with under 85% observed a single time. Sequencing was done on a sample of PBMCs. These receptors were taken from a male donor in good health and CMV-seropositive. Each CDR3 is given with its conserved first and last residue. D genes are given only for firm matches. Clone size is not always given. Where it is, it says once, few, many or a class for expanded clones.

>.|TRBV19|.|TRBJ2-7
CASGTGGEQYF
TGTGCCAGTGGCACTGGGGGCGAGCAGTACTTC
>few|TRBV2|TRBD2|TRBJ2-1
CASSTLAGLGNEQFF
TGTGCCAGCAGTACACTAGCGGGATTAGGCAATGAGCAGTTCTTC
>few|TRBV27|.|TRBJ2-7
CASSPDDRGWYEQYF
TGTGCCAGCAGCCCGGATGATAGGGGGTGGTACGAGCAGTACTTC
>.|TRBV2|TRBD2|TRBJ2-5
CASSGGGALKTQYF
TGTGCCAGCAGTGGCGGGGGGGCCTTGAAGACCCAGTACTTC
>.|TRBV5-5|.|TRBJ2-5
CASSLRTPKETQYF
TGTGCCAGCAGCTTGAGGACACCGAAAGAGACCCAGTACTTC
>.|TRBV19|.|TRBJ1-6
CASSTLGGYYNSPLHF
TGTGCCAGTAGTACCCTGGGGGGGTACTATAATTCACCCCTCCACTTT
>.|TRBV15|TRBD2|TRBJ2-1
CATGGGPYNEQFF
TGTGCCACGGGCGGGGGACCCTACAATGAGCAGTTCTTC
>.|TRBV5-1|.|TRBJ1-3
CASSIGEASGNTIYF
TGCGCCAGCAGTATCGGGGAGGCCTCTGGAAACACCATATATTTT
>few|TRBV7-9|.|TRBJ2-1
CSSSSTGSSYNEQFF
TGTTCCAGCAGCTCGACTGGGAGCTCCTACAATGAGCAGTTCTTC
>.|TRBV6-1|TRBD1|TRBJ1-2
CASGTGAAWYGYTF
TGTGCCAGCGGTACAGGGGCCGCGTGGTATGGCTACACCTTC